This entry is about one TCR beta chain. Sequencing used immunoSEQ multiplex PCR; TCRdb keeps in-frame clones, though not all of them. Of about 57,000 clones in the sample, around 93% are singletons; the top ten hold around 0.91%. The data were taken from a study of control samples from healthy donors and cancer patients. The V gene lost 6 bases and the J gene lost 10 bases, with 15 bases spanning the gap. The CDR3 loop spans 12 amino acids. The material sequenced was PBMCs. This TCR was recovered from a man aged 25 to 45 with colorectal cancer. The chain uses TRBV12-3 or TRBV12-4 and TRBJ1-1; D remains ambiguous. The CDR3 loop is CASRRMEGGAFF. The CDR3, as DNA: TGTGCCAGCAGAAGAATGGAGGGTGGAGCTTTCTTT.